The rows below give T cell receptor beta chains drawn from one sample of a study of blood T cell repertoires in COVID-19. Some clones are missing from TCRdb's copy, which holds only in-frame ones; the method was immunoSEQ multiplex PCR. The table records a few hundred thousand clones, 80% to 90% of them present only once. The sample comprised PBMCs or T cells enriched from blood (not recorded which). Source of these receptors: a man aged 25-45 years who had recovered from COVID-19. Each CDR3 is given without its conserved first and last residue.

j_call v_call cdr3_aa
TRBJ2-3 TRBV18 ASSPPIGADTQY
TRBJ2-2 TRBV9 ASKTGGPNTGELF
TRBJ2-7 TRBV3-1/TRBV3-2 ASSQGNRGSEQY
TRBJ2-1 TRBV19 ASSGGGEQF
TRBJ2-6 TRBV2 ASSLTWGGAGANVLT
TRBJ2-1 TRBV7-9 ASSLARGTNNYEQF
TRBJ2-3 TRBV6-5 ASRAGTGGGDTQY
TRBJ2-2 TRBV4-1 ASSQDAGRLAGELF
TRBJ1-4 TRBV6-2/TRBV6-3 ASSPRRGFGEKLF
TRBJ1-1 TRBV12-5 ASARGMNTEAF
TRBJ1-1 TRBV7-9 ASSFTGQGGREAF
TRBJ2-2 TRBV28 ASSLLSTTGELF
TRBJ1-5 TRBV5-1 ASSPETGGNQPQH
TRBJ2-7 TRBV6-5 ASRQNGQTYEQY
TRBJ2-3 TRBV3-1/TRBV3-2 ASSPQGLAGGPWGDTQY
TRBJ1-1 TRBV24-1 ATSETGLGEAF
TRBJ2-3 TRBV3-1/TRBV3-2 ASSQDWQGQDTQY
TRBJ2-7 TRBV6-5 ASRKTSGVGLEQY
TRBJ1-4 TRBV7-8 ASSFLAGGANEKLF
TRBJ1-5 TRBV6-5 ASRPTGGVQPQH
TRBJ2-5 TRBV28 ASSRLAGGIQETQY
TRBJ2-3 TRBV4-1 ASSYRGPTDTQY
TRBJ1-4 TRBV18 ASSPSQEDEKLF
TRBJ1-5 TRBV28 ASSLRGTLNQPQH
TRBJ2-3 TRBV19 ASSGQGAEQY
TRBJ1-2 TRBV28 ASSSDYSGGYT
TRBJ2-5 TRBV5-1 ASSPGRGNLVETQY
TRBJ1-2 TRBV10-3 AIRGRALNYGYT
TRBJ2-1 TRBV3-1/TRBV3-2 ASSQEGERGGPQF
TRBJ2-1 TRBV5-4 ASSLAATMTYNEQF
TRBJ1-3 TRBV2 ASMTGSGNTIY
TRBJ1-2 TRBV13 ASSPPMGQGIHYGYT
TRBJ1-2 TRBV7-9 ASSLPGGARYGYT
TRBJ2-7 TRBV13 ASSRKQGNYEQY
TRBJ2-1 TRBV18 ASSPERGPWNEQF
TRBJ2-7 TRBV28 ASSHLGTSGGAAVYEQY
TRBJ1-1 TRBV9 ASSAQTGITEAF
TRBJ1-6 TRBV5-4 ASSPSQATFSPLH
TRBJ2-1 TRBV30 AWSLAGVGTYNEQF
TRBJ1-2 TRBV6-5 ASRQGAGGYT
TRBJ2-3 TRBV30 AWTEGTGLQY
TRBJ2-1 TRBV7-8 ASSQGRGNEQF
TRBJ1-6 TRBV5-6 ASSLRQGGNVRSPLH
TRBJ2-3 TRBV5-5 ASSSLRLSTDTQY
TRBJ1-2 TRBV9 ASSVSDNYGYT
TRBJ1-6 TRBV28 ASSGQGKGNSPLH
TRBJ1-4 TRBV19 ASSRDRGYEKLF
TRBJ1-3 TRBV12-3/TRBV12-4 ASRPTGPTIY
TRBJ2-7 TRBV28 ASLGGVYEQY
TRBJ1-5 TRBV24-1 ATSGPRSNQPQH
TRBJ2-3 TRBV7-8 ASSSPGTNTDTQY
TRBJ2-7 TRBV11-2 ASSLGNGGYEQY